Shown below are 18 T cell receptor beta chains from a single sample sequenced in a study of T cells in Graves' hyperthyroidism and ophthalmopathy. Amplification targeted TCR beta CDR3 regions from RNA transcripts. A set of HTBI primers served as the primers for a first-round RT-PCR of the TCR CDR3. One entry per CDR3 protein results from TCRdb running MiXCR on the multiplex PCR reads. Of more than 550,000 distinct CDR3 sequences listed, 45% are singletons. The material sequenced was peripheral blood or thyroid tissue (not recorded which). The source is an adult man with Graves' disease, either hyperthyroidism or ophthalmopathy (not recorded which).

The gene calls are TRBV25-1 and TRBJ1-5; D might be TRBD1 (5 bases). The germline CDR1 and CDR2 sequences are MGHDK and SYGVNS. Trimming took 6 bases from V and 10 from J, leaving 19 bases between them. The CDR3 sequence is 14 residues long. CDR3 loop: CASRIGASNSPQHF. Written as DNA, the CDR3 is TGTGCCAGCAGAATCGGGGCCTCAAATTCACCCCAGCATTTT.

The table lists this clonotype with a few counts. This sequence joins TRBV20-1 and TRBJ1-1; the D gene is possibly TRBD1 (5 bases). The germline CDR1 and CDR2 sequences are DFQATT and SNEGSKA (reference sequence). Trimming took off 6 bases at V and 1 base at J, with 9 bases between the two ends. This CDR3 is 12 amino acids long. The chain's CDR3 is CSATDRNTEAFF. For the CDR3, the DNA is TGCAGTGCAACCGACAGGAACACTGAAGCTTTCTTT.

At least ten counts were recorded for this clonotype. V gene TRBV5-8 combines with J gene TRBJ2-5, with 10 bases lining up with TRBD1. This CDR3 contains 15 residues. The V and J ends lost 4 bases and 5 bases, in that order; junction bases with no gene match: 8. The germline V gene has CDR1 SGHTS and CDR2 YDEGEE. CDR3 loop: CASSLQTGGMETQYF. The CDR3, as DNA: TGTGCCAGCAGCCTACAGACAGGGGGCATGGAGACCCAGTACTTC.

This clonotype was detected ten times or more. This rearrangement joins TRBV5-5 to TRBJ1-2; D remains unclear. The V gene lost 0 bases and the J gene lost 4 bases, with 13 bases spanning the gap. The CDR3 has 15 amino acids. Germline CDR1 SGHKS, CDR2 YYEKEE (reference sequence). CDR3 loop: CASSLVGGEGYGYTF. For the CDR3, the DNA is TGTGCCAGCAGCTTGGTAGGCGGTGAGGGCTATGGCTACACCTTC.

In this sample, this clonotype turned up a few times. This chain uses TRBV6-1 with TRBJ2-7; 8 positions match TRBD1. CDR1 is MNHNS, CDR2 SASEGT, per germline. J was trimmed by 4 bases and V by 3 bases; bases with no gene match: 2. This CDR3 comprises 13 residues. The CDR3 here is CASSETGAYEQYF. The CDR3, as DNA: TGTGCCAGCAGTGAGACAGGGGCGTACGAGCAGTACTTC.

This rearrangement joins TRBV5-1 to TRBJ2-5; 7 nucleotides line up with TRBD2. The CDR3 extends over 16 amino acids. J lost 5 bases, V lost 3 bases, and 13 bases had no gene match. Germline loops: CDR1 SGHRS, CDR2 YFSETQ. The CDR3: CASSWGLAGVVETQYF. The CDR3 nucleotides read TGCGCCAGCAGCTGGGGACTGGCGGGAGTAGTTGAGACCCAGTACTTC.

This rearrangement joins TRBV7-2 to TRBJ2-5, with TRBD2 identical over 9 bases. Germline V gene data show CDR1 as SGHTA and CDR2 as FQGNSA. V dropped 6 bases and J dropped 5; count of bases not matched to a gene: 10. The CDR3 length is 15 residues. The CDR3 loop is CASSFTSGSGETQYF. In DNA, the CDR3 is TGTGCCAGCAGTTTTACTAGCGGGTCCGGGGAGACCCAGTACTTC.

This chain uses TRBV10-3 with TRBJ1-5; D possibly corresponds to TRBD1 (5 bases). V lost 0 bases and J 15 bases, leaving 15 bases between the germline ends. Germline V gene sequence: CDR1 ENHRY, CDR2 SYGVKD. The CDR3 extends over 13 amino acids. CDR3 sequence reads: CAISESGGGSLHF. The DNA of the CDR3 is TGTGCCATCAGTGAGTCAGGTGGGGGGTCCTTGCATTTT.

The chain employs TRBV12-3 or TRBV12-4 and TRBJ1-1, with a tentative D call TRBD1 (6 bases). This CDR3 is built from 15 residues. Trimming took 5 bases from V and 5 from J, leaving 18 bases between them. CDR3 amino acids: CASSKPTGTKTEAFF. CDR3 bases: TGTGCCAGCAGTAAGCCCACCGGGACAAAGACTGAAGCTTTCTTT.

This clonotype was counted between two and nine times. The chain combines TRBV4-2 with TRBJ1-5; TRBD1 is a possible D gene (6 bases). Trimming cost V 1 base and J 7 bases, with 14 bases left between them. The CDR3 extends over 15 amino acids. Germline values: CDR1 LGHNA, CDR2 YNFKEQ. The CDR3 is CASSQVLSRGQPQHF. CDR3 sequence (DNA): TGTGCCAGCAGCCAAGTATTATCCAGGGGCCAGCCCCAGCATTTT.

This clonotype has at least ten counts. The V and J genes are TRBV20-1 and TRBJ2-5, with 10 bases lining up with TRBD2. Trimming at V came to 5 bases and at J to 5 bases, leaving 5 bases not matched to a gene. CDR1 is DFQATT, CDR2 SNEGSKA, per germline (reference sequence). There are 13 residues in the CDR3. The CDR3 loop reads CSALRTSGETQYF. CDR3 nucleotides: TGCAGTGCTCTTCGGACTAGCGGCGAGACCCAGTACTTC.

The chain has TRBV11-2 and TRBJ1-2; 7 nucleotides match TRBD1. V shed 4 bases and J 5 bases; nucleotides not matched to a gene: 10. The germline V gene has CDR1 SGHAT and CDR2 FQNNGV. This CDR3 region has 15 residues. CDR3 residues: CASSSRPPTGYGYTF. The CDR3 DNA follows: TGTGCCAGCAGCTCCCGCCCCCCGACAGGGTATGGCTACACCTTC.

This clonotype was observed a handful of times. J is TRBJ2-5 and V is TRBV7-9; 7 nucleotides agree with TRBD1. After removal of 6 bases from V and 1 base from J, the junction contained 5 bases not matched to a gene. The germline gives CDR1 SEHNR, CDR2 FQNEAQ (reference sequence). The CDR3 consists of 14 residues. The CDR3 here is CASSIQGTQETQYF. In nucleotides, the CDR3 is TGTGCCAGCAGTATACAGGGGACCCAAGAGACCCAGTACTTC.

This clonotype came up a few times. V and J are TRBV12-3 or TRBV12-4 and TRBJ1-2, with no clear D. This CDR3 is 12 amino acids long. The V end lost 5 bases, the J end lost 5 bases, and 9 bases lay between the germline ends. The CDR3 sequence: CASSVARYGYTF. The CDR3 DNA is TGTGCCAGCAGTGTGGCCCGATATGGCTACACCTTC.

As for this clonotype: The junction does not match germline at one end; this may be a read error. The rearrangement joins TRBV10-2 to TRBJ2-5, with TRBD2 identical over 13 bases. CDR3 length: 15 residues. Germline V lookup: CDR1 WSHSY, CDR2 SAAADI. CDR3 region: CASRLAGGNQETQYF. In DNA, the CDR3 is TGTGCCAGCAGACTAGCGGGAGGAAACCAAGAGACCCAGTACTTC.

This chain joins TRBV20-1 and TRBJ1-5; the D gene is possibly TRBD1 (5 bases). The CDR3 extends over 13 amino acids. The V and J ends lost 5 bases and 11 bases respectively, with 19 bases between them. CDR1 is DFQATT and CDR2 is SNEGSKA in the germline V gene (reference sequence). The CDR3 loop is CSAERDHQETQHF. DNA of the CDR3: TGCAGTGCTGAGAGGGACCACCAAGAGACCCAGCATTTT.

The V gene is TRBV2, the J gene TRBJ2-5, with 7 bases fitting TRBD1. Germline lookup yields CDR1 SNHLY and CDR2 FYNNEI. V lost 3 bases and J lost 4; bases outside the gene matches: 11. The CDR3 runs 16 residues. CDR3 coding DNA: TGTGCCAGCAGTGATCTAGGGGACAGTACAGGAGAGACCCAGTACTTC. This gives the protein CASSDLGDSTGETQYF. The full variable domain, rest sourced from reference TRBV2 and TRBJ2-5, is EPEVTQTPSHQVTQMGQEVILRCVPISNHLYFYWYRQILGQKVEFLVSFYNNEISEKSEIFDDQFSVERPDGSNFTLKIRSTKLEDSAMYFCASSDLGDSTGETQYFGPGTRLLVL.

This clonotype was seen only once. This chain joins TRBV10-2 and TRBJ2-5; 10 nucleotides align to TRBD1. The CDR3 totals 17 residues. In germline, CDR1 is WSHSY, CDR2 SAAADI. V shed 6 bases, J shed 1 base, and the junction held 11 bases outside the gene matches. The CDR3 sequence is CASRTGGGRAVQETQYF. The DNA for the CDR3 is TGCGCCAGCAGGACAGGGGGCGGGCGGGCCGTCCAAGAGACCCAGTACTTC.